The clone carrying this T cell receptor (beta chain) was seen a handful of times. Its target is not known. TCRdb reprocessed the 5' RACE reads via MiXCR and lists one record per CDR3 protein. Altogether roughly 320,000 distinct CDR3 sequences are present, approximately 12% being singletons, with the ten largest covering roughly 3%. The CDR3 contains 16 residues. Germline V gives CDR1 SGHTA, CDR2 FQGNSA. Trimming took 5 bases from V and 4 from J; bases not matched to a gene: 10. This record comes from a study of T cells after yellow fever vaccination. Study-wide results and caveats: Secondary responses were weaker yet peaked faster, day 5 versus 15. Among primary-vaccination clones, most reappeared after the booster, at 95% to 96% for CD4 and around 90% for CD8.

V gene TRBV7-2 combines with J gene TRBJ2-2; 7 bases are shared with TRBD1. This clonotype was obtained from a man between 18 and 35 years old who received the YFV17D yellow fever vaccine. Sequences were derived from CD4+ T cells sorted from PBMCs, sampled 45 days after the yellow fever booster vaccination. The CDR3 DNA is TGTGCCAGCAGCCCCCGGACAGGTTTGGTCACCGGGGAGCTGTTTTTT. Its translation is CASSPRTGLVTGELFF.